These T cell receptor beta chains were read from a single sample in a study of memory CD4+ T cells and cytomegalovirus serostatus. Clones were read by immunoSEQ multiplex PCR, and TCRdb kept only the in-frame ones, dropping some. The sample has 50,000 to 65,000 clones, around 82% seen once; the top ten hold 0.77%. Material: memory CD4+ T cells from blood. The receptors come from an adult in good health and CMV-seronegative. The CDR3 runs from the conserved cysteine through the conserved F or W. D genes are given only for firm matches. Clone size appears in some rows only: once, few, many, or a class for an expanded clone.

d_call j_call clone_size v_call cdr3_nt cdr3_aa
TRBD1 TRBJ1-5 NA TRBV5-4 TGTGCCAGCAGCAGACAGGGGGTAAATCAGCCCCAGCATTTT CASSRQGVNQPQHF
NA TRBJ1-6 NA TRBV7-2 TGTGCCAGCAGCTCCGGAGTATCGGGTTCACCCCTCCACTTT CASSSGVSGSPLHF
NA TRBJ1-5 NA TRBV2 TGTGCCAGCAGAGCCGGGACGGCGGGCTTTAACAATCAGCCCCAGCATTTT CASRAGTAGFNNQPQHF
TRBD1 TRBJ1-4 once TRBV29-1 TGCAGCGTTGAGTCCGGGACAGGAGAAAAACTGTTTTTT CSVESGTGEKLFF
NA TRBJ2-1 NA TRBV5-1 TGCGCCAGCAGCTTGAGTGTCAGTGGTGAGCAGTTCTTC CASSLSVSGEQFF
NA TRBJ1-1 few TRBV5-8 TGTGCCAGCAGCTTGGGAAGAGGACTAGATGAAGCTTTCTTT CASSLGRGLDEAFF
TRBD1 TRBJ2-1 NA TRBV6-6 TGTGCCAGCGAGGACAGGGGTCTGGGTGAGCAGTTCTTC CASEDRGLGEQFF
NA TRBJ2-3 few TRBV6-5 TGTGCCAGCAGTTACTCAGACGGGAGAGATACGCAGTATTTT CASSYSDGRDTQYF
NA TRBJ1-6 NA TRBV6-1 TGTGCCAGCAGTGAATCGGTTTCTAATTCACCCCTCCACTTT CASSESVSNSPLHF
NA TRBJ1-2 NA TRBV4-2 TGTGCCAGCAGCCAAGGAACCGGGGCCTATGGCTACACCTTC CASSQGTGAYGYTF
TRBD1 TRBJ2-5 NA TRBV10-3 TGTGCCATCAGTTCCCTCAGGGGGCCTAGGGAGACCCAGTACTTC CAISSLRGPRETQYF
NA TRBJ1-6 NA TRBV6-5 TGTGCCAGCAGTTATCAACAGGTCCGGGGGAATTCACCCCTCCACTTT CASSYQQVRGNSPLHF
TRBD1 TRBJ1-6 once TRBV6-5 TGTGCCAGCAGTCGGGGACAGGAAAATTCACCCCTCCACTTT CASSRGQENSPLHF
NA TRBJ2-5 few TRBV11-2 TGTGCCAGCAGCTCGGCGAAAGAGACCCAGTACTTC CASSSAKETQYF
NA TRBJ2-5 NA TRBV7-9 TGTGCCAGCAGCAAGTTAGGACCCGTTGAGACCCAGTACTTC CASSKLGPVETQYF
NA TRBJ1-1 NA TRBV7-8 TGTGCCAGCAGCTTGAGGGGGGGCACTGAAGCTTTCTTT CASSLRGGTEAFF
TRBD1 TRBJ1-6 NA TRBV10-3 TGTGCCATCAGTAGGAGACAGGGGGATTCACCCCTCCACTTT CAISRRQGDSPLHF
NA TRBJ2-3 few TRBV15 TGTGCCACCAGCAGAGATCCTGGAGATACGCAGTATTTT CATSRDPGDTQYF
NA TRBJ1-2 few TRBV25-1 TGTGCCAGCAGTCCCCTACGGACCCCCGGCTACACCTTC CASSPLRTPGYTF
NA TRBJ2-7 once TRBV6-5 TGTGCCAGCAGTTACTCGGCTCTGGCCTACGAGCAGTACTTC CASSYSALAYEQYF
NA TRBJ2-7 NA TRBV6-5 TGTGCCAGCAGTTACTCGGTACAATACGAGCAGTACTTC CASSYSVQYEQYF
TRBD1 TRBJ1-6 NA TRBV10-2 TGCGCCAGCAGTGAGTGGGACAGGGACTCACCCCTCCACTTT CASSEWDRDSPLHF